The 31 T cell receptor beta chains in this list originate from one sample, sequenced in a study of identical twins. From the 5' RACE reads, TCRdb called clonotypes with MiXCR, one entry per CDR3 protein. The top ten hold around 8.1% of the sample, which has about 150,000 distinct CDR3 sequences, under 4.5% seen once. The sequencing sample was made of memory T cells sorted from blood. These receptors all come from a man aged 18 to 29 in good health.

There are many counts of this clonotype. V gene TRBV2 combines with J gene TRBJ1-2, with a weak D call TRBD1 (5 bases). Germline loops: CDR1 SNHLY, CDR2 FYNNEI. V was cut by 1 base and J by 0 bases, with 18 bases left in between. This CDR3 is 18 amino acids long. CDR3 region: CASSEGGIVALANYGYTF. In nucleotides, the CDR3 is TGTGCCAGCAGTGAAGGGGGGATAGTAGCACTTGCTAACTATGGCTACACCTTC.

The chain couples TRBV18 to TRBJ2-7, with 7 bases that match TRBD1. Losses at the gene ends were 5 bases for V and 4 bases for J; bases not matched to a gene: 8. Germline V gives CDR1 KGHSH, CDR2 LQKENI. CDR3 length: 14 amino acids. CDR3: CASSTTGLEYEQYF. In DNA, the CDR3 is TGTGCCAGCTCAACGACAGGGCTTGAATACGAGCAGTACTTC.

This clonotype was counted a few times. The J gene is TRBJ2-7, the V gene TRBV7-2; 10 bases line up with TRBD2. This CDR3 is built from 15 residues. The V gene's germline CDR1 is SGHTA and CDR2 FQGNSA. V gave up 4 bases and J gave up 2 bases; unmatched junction bases: 5. CDR3 in amino acids: CASSSGTSAAYEQYV. CDR3 coding DNA: TGTGCCAGCAGCTCAGGGACTAGCGCCGCCTACGAGCAGTACGTC.

A few counts support this clonotype. This rearrangement joins TRBV5-1 to TRBJ2-2; TRBD2 matches 10 bases. V dropped 3 bases and J dropped 4; count of bases not matched to a gene: 3. The germline gives CDR1 SGHRS, CDR2 YFSETQ. CDR3 size: 15 residues. The CDR3 coding sequence is TGCGCCAGCAGCTCTGGACTAGCGGCCACCGGGGAGCTGTTTTTT. It specifies CASSSGLAATGELFF.

This clonotype was seen ten or more times. The J gene is TRBJ1-2, the V gene TRBV29-1, with 9 bases lining up with TRBD1. V trimming: 6 bases; J trimming: 6 bases; junction bases outside the gene matches: 8. Per germline, CDR1 SQVTM and CDR2 ANQGSEA. The CDR3 contains 13 residues. The CDR3 nucleotides are TGCAGCGTAAATACAGGGGGCTTACATGGCTACACCTTC. It is translated as CSVNTGGLHGYTF.

The chain employs TRBV5-1 and TRBJ2-1, with 9 bases lining up with TRBD2. This CDR3 has 15 residues. Trimming removed 4 bases from V and 6 bases from J; junction bases left unmatched: 8. Germline CDR1 reads SGHRS; CDR2 reads YFSETQ. DNA of the CDR3: TGCGCCAGCAGCGTAAACAGCGGGAGGTTCAATGAGCAGTTCTTC. Translated, it gives CASSVNSGRFNEQFF. The full variable domain, with the rest looked up from reference TRBV5-1 and TRBJ2-1, is KAGVTQTPRYLIKTRGQQVTLSCSPISGHRSVSWYQQTPGQGLQFLFEYFSETQRNKGNFPGRFSGRQFSNSRSEMNVSTLELGDSALYLCASSVNSGRFNEQFFGPGTRLTVL.

This clonotype was counted at least ten times. This chain uses TRBV29-1 with TRBJ1-2, with D possibly TRBD1 on 6 matching bases. CDR1 is SQVTM and CDR2 is ANQGSEA in the germline V gene. This CDR3 is built from 11 residues. CDR3 in DNA: TGCGGAGGGGGGGGCCTCTATGGCTACACCTTC. Translated: CGGGGLYGYTF.

This clonotype appeared many times. The V gene is TRBV6-2 or TRBV6-3, the J gene TRBJ2-4; D not certain. Germline-derived CDR1 and CDR2 are MNHEY and SVGEGT. The CDR3 is made up of 12 amino acids. V lost 8 bases and J 6 bases, leaving 11 bases between the germline ends. The CDR3 bases are TGTGCCAGCGGCGCGACTGGAAACATTCAGTACTTC. The encoded protein is CASGATGNIQYF.

The sample holds many counts of this clonotype. The rearrangement links TRBV5-1 to TRBJ2-2; D may be TRBD2 (5 bases). This CDR3 has 14 residues. Trimming removed 6 bases from V and 6 bases from J, with 15 bases in between. In germline, CDR1 is SGHRS, CDR2 YFSETQ. CDR3 in amino acids: CASISGPGAGELFF. The CDR3 coding sequence is TGCGCCAGCATCAGTGGTCCCGGGGCCGGGGAGCTGTTTTTT.

This clonotype was counted ten times or more. The CDR3: CASSQGTSGSSYNEQFF. The CDR3 region has the DNA TGTGCCAGCAGCCAAGGGACTAGCGGGAGCTCCTACAATGAGCAGTTCTTC. The rearrangement joins TRBV3-1 to TRBJ2-1; the match to TRBD2 covers 13 bases. The CDR3 runs 17 residues. Germline values: CDR1 LGHDT, CDR2 YNNKEL (reference sequence). V trimming: 1 base; J trimming: 0 bases; junction bases outside the gene matches: 0.

This clonotype was detected many times. The chain joins TRBV5-5 to TRBJ2-5; D is possibly TRBD1 (6 bases). The CDR3 sequence is 16 residues long. In germline, CDR1 is SGHKS, CDR2 YYEKEE (reference sequence). The ends were cut back, 4 bases at V and 2 bases at J, with 18 bases in the middle. The chain's CDR3 is CASSLALRDIQETQYF. The CDR3 nucleotides are TGTGCCAGCAGCCTTGCCCTCCGGGACATACAAGAGACCCAGTACTTC. The full variable domain, in which reference TRBV5-5 and TRBJ2-5 provide the parts outside the CDR3, is DAGVTQSPTHLIKTRGQQVTLRCSPISGHKSVSWYQQVLGQGPQFIFQYYEKEERGRGNFPDRFSARQFPNYSSELNVNALLLGDSALYLCASSLALRDIQETQYFGPGTRLLVL.

This clonotype was detected ten times or more. The chain couples TRBV7-6 to TRBJ1-2; maybe TRBD1 (5 bases). V lost 5 bases, J lost 8 bases, and 15 bases lay in between. The CDR3 consists of 13 residues. The germline gives CDR1 SGHVS, CDR2 FNYEAQ. The CDR3 bases are TGTGCCAGCAGCCCGGCGGGGCATTCGGGCTACACCTTC. Amino acids: CASSPAGHSGYTF.

This clonotype occurred many times. V and J are TRBV6-1 and TRBJ2-1, with D possibly being TRBD1 (6 bases). The germline gives CDR1 MNHNS, CDR2 SASEGT. This CDR3 comprises 15 residues. Deletions cut 6 bases from V and 1 base from J, with 13 bases between. Written as DNA, the CDR3 is TGTGCCAGCAGCCCCGGGACAACATCCTACAATGAGCAGTTCTTC. It specifies CASSPGTTSYNEQFF.

This clonotype was found a few times. The rearrangement links TRBV18 to TRBJ2-3, with 7 bases lining up with TRBD2. J gave up 3 bases and V 5 bases, and 8 bases lay outside the gene matches. The CDR3 length is 15 residues. Germline CDR1 KGHSH, CDR2 LQKENI. CDR3 residues: CASSRREGRTDTQYF. The CDR3 nucleotides read TGTGCCAGCTCAAGGAGGGAGGGGCGTACAGATACGCAGTATTTT.

Many counts were recorded for this clonotype. The rearrangement uses TRBV7-9 and TRBJ2-1, with D unclear. The germline V and J ends were trimmed by 5 bases and 7 bases, with 18 bases remaining between them. In germline, CDR1 is SEHNR, CDR2 FQNEAQ (reference sequence). CDR3 length equals 15 residues. CDR3 coding DNA: TGTGCCAGCAGCCTCCCCCGGTCTAAAATGAATGAGCAGTTCTTC. It yields the protein CASSLPRSKMNEQFF. The complete variable domain, with remaining parts taken from reference TRBV7-9 and TRBJ2-1, reads DTGVSQNPRHKITKRGQNVTFRCDPISEHNRLYWYRQTLGQGPEFLTYFQNEAQLEKSRLLSDRFSAERPKGSFSTLEIQRTEQGDSAMYLCASSLPRSKMNEQFFGPGTRLTVL.

This clonotype was recorded a few times. The chain links TRBV20-1 to TRBJ1-1; TRBD1 is a possible D gene (5 bases). The CDR3 totals 13 residues. V was trimmed by 5 bases and J by 1 base, leaving 11 bases between them. Germline V CDR1 and CDR2: DFQATT, SNEGSKA (reference sequence). As DNA, the CDR3 is TGCAGTGCTCCGGGACGGCAGAACACTGAAGCTTTCTTT. It yields the protein CSAPGRQNTEAFF.

This clonotype has at least ten counts. The chain is built from TRBV11-2 and TRBJ2-1, with 8 bases lining up with TRBD1. V dropped 1 base and J dropped 7; count of bases not matched to a gene: 3. From germline, CDR1 is SGHAT and CDR2 FQNNGV. The length of the CDR3 is 14 residues. The DNA for the CDR3 is TGTGCCAGCAGCTTAGTCAGGGGGCGGAATGAGCAGTTCTTC. Encoded protein: CASSLVRGRNEQFF.

This clonotype has at least ten counts. V is TRBV20-1 and J is TRBJ1-1, with TRBD1 as a possible D gene (5 bases). CDR1 is DFQATT and CDR2 is SNEGSKA in the germline V gene (reference sequence). This CDR3 has 11 amino acids. Trimming stripped 5 bases from V and 8 bases from J, with 12 bases between. The CDR3 region is CSASRQTEAFF. The CDR3 DNA sequence: TGCAGTGCTTCGCGACAGACAGAAGCTTTCTTT.

The table lists this clonotype with many counts. The V call is TRBV12-3 or TRBV12-4, the J call TRBJ2-5; the D gene is possibly TRBD1 (6 bases). The V end was cut by 5 bases, the J end by 4 bases, with 14 bases between. The CDR3 contains 14 residues. The CDR3 coding sequence is TGTGCCAGCAGTCCCCGACAGGTCCCAGAGACCCAGTACTTC. This encodes CASSPRQVPETQYF.

The V call is TRBV20-1, the J call TRBJ2-3; 7 nucleotides match TRBD2. The CDR3 has 14 amino acids. Germline CDR1 DFQATT, CDR2 SNEGSKA (reference sequence). CDR3: CSFWGEGRGDTQYF. For the CDR3, the DNA is TGCAGCTTCTGGGGGGAGGGCCGAGGAGATACGCAGTATTTT.

This clonotype has a count of ten or more. At one of its ends the junction is not consistent with the germline gene, which may arise from a read error. The chain uses TRBV12-3 or TRBV12-4 and TRBJ2-3; 7 positions agree with TRBD1. CDR3 length: 13 amino acids. The CDR3: CDSRDSHTDTQYF. The CDR3 nucleotides are TGTGACAGCAGGGACAGCCACACAGATACGCAGTATTTT.

This clonotype was picked up many times. This chain connects TRBV20-1 to TRBJ1-1; 10 nucleotides match TRBD1. After removal of 2 bases from V and 9 bases from J, the junction contained 6 bases not matched to a gene. The CDR3 has 13 amino acids. Germline assignment: CDR1 DFQATT and CDR2 SNEGSKA (reference sequence). CDR3 protein: CSARPGQGLQAFF. The DNA for the CDR3 is TGCAGTGCTAGACCGGGACAGGGGCTCCAAGCTTTCTTT.

The V gene is TRBV20-1, the J gene TRBJ2-5, with 8 positions matching TRBD2. This CDR3 is built from 17 residues. The V gene's germline CDR1 is DFQATT and CDR2 SNEGSKA (reference sequence). V lost 3 bases, J lost 0 bases, and 12 bases stayed unmatched. The chain's CDR3 is CSASGSLAGPYQETQYF. For the CDR3, the DNA is TGCAGTGCTAGTGGTAGTCTAGCGGGCCCGTACCAAGAGACCCAGTACTTC.

This clonotype was seen a handful of times. The chain recombines TRBV10-2 with TRBJ2-1; 8 bases are shared with TRBD2. Trimming at V came to 3 bases and at J to 8 bases, leaving 9 bases not matched to a gene. The germline V gene has CDR1 WSHSY and CDR2 SAAADI. The CDR3 covers 15 residues. The CDR3 here is CASSDPSGGRDEQFF. As DNA, the CDR3 is TGCGCCAGCAGTGACCCATCGGGAGGGAGGGATGAGCAGTTCTTC.

This clonotype was observed many times. This chain joins TRBV4-1 and TRBJ2-1; D gene uncertain. Germline assignment: CDR1 MGHRA and CDR2 YSYEKL. The CDR3 contains 16 residues. Trimming left V 1 base short and J 1 base short, with 11 bases between. The CDR3 sequence is CASSQVDLVSYNEQFF. CDR3 nucleotide sequence: TGCGCCAGCAGCCAAGTAGACTTGGTATCCTACAATGAGCAGTTCTTC.

The CDR3 DNA reads as TGTGCCAGCAGCTTAGCCATCGGGCTACGAGAGACCCAGTACTTC. It yields the protein CASSLAIGLRETQYF. This chain uses TRBV11-2 with TRBJ2-5, with unresolved D. The germline V gene encodes CDR1 SGHAT and CDR2 FQNNGV. The CDR3 runs 15 residues. Trimming pared 1 base from V and 4 bases from J, leaving 13 bases between.

V is TRBV4-2 and J is TRBJ2-1; TRBD2 matches 9 bases. Germline assignment: CDR1 LGHNA and CDR2 YNFKEQ. V was clipped by 0 bases and J by 6 bases; unmatched bases: 6. This CDR3 has 16 amino acids. In DNA form, the CDR3 reads TGTGCCAGCAGCCAAGATAGCGGGAGTAGTGGCAATGAGCAGTTCTTC. Protein: CASSQDSGSSGNEQFF.

This clonotype was detected many times. This chain links TRBV28 with TRBJ2-4; possibly TRBD1 or TRBD2 for D (5 bases each). The V end was cut by 3 bases, the J end by 9 bases, with 9 bases between. The CDR3 length is 12 residues. The V gene's germline CDR1 is MDHEN and CDR2 SYDVKM. CDR3 sequence reads: CASSLGESIQYF. The CDR3 DNA sequence: TGTGCCAGCAGTTTGGGGGAAAGCATTCAGTACTTC. Filled out from reference TRBV28 and TRBJ2-4, the complete variable domain reads DVKVTQSSRYLVKRTGEKVFLECVQDMDHENMFWYRQDPGLGLRLIYFSYDVKMKEKGDIPEGYSVSREKKERFSLILESASTNQTSMYLCASSLGESIQYFGAGTRLSVL.

This clonotype was recorded at least ten times. This chain joins TRBV11-2 and TRBJ2-5, with 10 bases lining up with TRBD2. V was clipped by 3 bases and J by 5 bases; unmatched bases: 6. The CDR3 loop spans 15 amino acids. Per germline, CDR1 SGHAT and CDR2 FQNNGV. Here the CDR3 DNA reads TGTGCCAGCAGCTTGATAAGCGGGAGGGGGGAGACCCAGTACTTC. Protein: CASSLISGRGETQYF.

This clonotype appeared many times. The chain employs TRBV5-1 and TRBJ1-4; no definite D call. Trimming stripped 4 bases from V and 5 bases from J, with 15 bases between. Germline V gives CDR1 SGHRS, CDR2 YFSETQ. The CDR3 consists of 15 residues. CDR3 residues: CASSPDSYSNEKLFF. The CDR3 DNA reads TGCGCCAGCAGCCCAGACTCGTACTCCAATGAAAAACTGTTTTTT.

Many counts were recorded for this clonotype. The genes are TRBV12-3 or TRBV12-4 and TRBJ1-2, with TRBD1 matching 8 bases. The V gene end was trimmed by 6 bases and the J gene end by 8 bases; junction bases not matched to a gene: 14. The CDR3 is made up of 15 amino acids. The CDR3 region has the DNA TGTGCCAGCAGCCCGACAAACTCCGGGACAGGCGGCTACACCTTC. Residues: CASSPTNSGTGGYTF.